This passage covers 24 T cell receptor beta chains from one sample sequenced in a study of OX40 agonist ivuxolimab in advanced cancers. The method was the immunoSEQ multiplex PCR assay. In TCRdb, the immuneACCESS table is reduced to in-frame sequences with V and J assigned. These tables do not hold every clone; where another copy was compared, an unresolved V gene accounts for under half, and the others remain unexplained. Here the sample has about 83,000 clones; over 75% occur a single time. Clones ranked in the top ten supply less than 0.75% of the sample. The input for sequencing was CD4+ or CD8+ T cells sorted from blood, taken in a trial of the OX40 agonist ivuxolimab. These receptors were obtained from an adult with an advanced solid tumor such as melanoma, head and neck, liver or kidney cancer.

The chain links TRBV7-7 to TRBJ2-2; 7 bases agree with TRBD1. The CDR3 length is 15 residues. Germline CDR1 is SSHAT and CDR2 is FNYEAQ (reference sequence). V was pared by 1 base and J by 6 bases, with 5 bases of the junction left unmatched. The CDR3 reads CASSLGTGSAGELFF. In DNA, the CDR3 is TGTGCCAGCAGCTTAGGGACAGGTAGTGCCGGGGAGCTGTTTTTT.

The J gene is TRBJ1-2, the V gene TRBV19; no reliable D call. Germline V gene sequence: CDR1 LNHDA, CDR2 SQIVND (reference sequence). This CDR3 has 15 residues. V lost 3 bases to trimming and J lost 4 bases, with 15 bases between them. For the CDR3, the DNA is TGTGCCAGTAGTATTGAGGGAGGGAAGGGCTATGGCTACACCTTC. Translating gives CASSIEGGKGYGYTF.

The CDR3 nucleotides are TGTGCCAGCAGCAAAGAAGAGAAGGCGGTTCGAAACACCATATATTTT. Translating it yields CASSKEEKAVRNTIYF. The chain couples TRBV21-1 to TRBJ1-3. TRBV21-1 is an annotated pseudogene. The CDR3 covers 16 residues.

This rearrangement joins TRBV30 to TRBJ1-1; D is uncertain. The germline V gene encodes CDR1 GTSNPN and CDR2 SVGIG (reference sequence). CDR3 length equals 13 residues. The V end was cut by 5 bases, the J end by 0 bases, with 10 bases between. CDR3 nucleotide sequence: TGTGCCTGGGAACAGAGAATGAACACTGAAGCTTTCTTT. Translation gives CAWEQRMNTEAFF.

The chain links TRBV7-2 to TRBJ1-6; D is undetermined. Looked up from germline, CDR1 is SGHTA and CDR2 is FQGNSA. The CDR3 runs to 17 residues. V lost 1 base to trimming and J lost 3 bases, with 13 bases between them. The CDR3: CASSLVGSRFYNSPLHF. Written as DNA, the CDR3 is TGTGCCAGCAGCTTAGTCGGCAGCAGGTTCTATAATTCACCCCTCCACTTT.

In this sample, this clone turned up a few times. The chain uses TRBV30 and TRBJ1-5; TRBD1 agrees at 7 bases. The CDR3 sequence is 14 residues long. In germline, CDR1 is GTSNPN, CDR2 SVGIG (reference sequence). With 1 base clipped from V and 4 bases from J, the junction kept 4 bases outside the gene matches. This CDR3 reads CAWSGQGWNQPQHF. Written as DNA, the CDR3 is TGTGCCTGGAGTGGACAGGGATGGAATCAGCCCCAGCATTTT.

The CDR3 spells CASSSPAGTNNEQYF. DNA for the CDR3: TGTGCCAGCAGCTCGCCCGCCGGGACAAACAACGAGCAGTACTTC. The chain couples TRBV11-2 to TRBJ2-7, with D tentatively TRBD1 (6 bases). The germline V gene has CDR1 SGHAT and CDR2 FQNNGV. V was clipped by 4 bases and J by 5 bases, with 18 bases between them. The CDR3 runs to 15 residues.

The chain combines TRBV18 with TRBJ2-6; D ambiguous. The CDR3 is made up of 15 amino acids. Germline-derived CDR1 and CDR2 are KGHSH and LQKENI. The V and J ends lost 1 base and 1 base respectively, with 5 bases between them. CDR3 region: CASSPLGSGANVLTF. DNA of the CDR3: TGTGCCAGCTCACCACTAGGGTCTGGGGCCAACGTCCTGACTTTC.

J is TRBJ1-3 and V is TRBV10-3; D unclear. Germline CDR1 ENHRY, CDR2 SYGVKD. This CDR3 region has 14 residues. With 7 bases removed from V and 3 bases from J, the gap between germline ends came to 13 bases. CDR3 in amino acids: CAITQDWVGNTIYF. The DNA for the CDR3 is TGTGCCATCACCCAGGACTGGGTTGGAAACACCATATATTTT.

The rearrangement uses TRBV7-8 and TRBJ1-5; perhaps TRBD1 as D (5 bases). CDR3 length equals 15 residues. From germline, CDR1 is SGHVS and CDR2 FQNEAQ. The germline V and J ends were trimmed by 6 bases and 2 bases, with 14 bases remaining between them. CDR3 nucleotides: TGTGCCAGCAGTTCAATCGGGGGGGGCAATCAGCCCCAGCATTTT. It encodes CASSSIGGGNQPQHF.

The chain recombines TRBV5-1 with TRBJ1-1; D is possibly TRBD1 (5 bases). The germline V gene has CDR1 SGHRS and CDR2 YFSETQ. CDR3 length: 14 residues. Deletions cut 7 bases from V and 1 base from J, with 14 bases between. CDR3 amino acids: CASLQGETNTEAFF. In nucleotides, the CDR3 is TGCGCCAGCCTCCAAGGGGAAACGAACACTGAAGCTTTCTTT. Combining the CDR3 with reference TRBV5-1 and TRBJ1-1 gives the whole variable domain KAGVTQTPRYLIKTRGQQVTLSCSPISGHRSVSWYQQTPGQGLQFLFEYFSETQRNKGNFPGRFSGRQFSNSRSEMNVSTLELGDSALYLCASLQGETNTEAFFGQGTRLTVV.

The rearrangement links TRBV5-6 to TRBJ1-6, with a possible D match to TRBD1 (5 bases). Trimming pared 9 bases from V and 12 bases from J, leaving 28 bases between. The CDR3 has 16 amino acids. CDR1 is SGHDT and CDR2 is YYEEEE in the germline V gene. The DNA for the CDR3 is TGTGCCATCGAAAAGCCCTGGGACGGACGCCACAAACCCCTCCACTTT. It specifies CAIEKPWDGRHKPLHF.

This chain uses TRBV9 with TRBJ2-2, with 7 bases fitting TRBD1. The J segment lost 7 bases and the V segment lost 4 bases, leaving 4 bases of the junction unmatched. The CDR3 runs to 13 residues. From germline, CDR1 is SGDLS and CDR2 YYNGEE. This CDR3 reads CASSSGGYGELFF. The CDR3, as DNA: TGTGCCAGCAGCTCAGGGGGTTACGGGGAGCTGTTTTTT.

The chain links TRBV10-1 to TRBJ2-3, with a tentative D call TRBD2 (5 bases). The CDR3 extends over 15 amino acids. The V gene's germline CDR1 is WNHNN and CDR2 SYGVQD (reference sequence). Trimming removed 5 bases at V and 5 bases at J, with 17 bases between. Here the CDR3 reads CASSPSTRVEDTQYF. DNA for the CDR3: TGCGCCAGCAGTCCAAGTACTAGAGTAGAAGATACGCAGTATTTT.

This rearrangement joins TRBV9 to TRBJ2-5; tentative D call: TRBD1 (6 bases). V was pared by 4 bases and J by 4 bases, with 26 bases between. Germline-derived CDR1 and CDR2 are SGDLS and YYNGEE. This CDR3 has 18 residues. CDR3 in DNA: TGTGCCAGCAGCCCCTCTCTAAGAAAGGGACAATCCCCAGAGACCCAGTACTTC. Protein: CASSPSLRKGQSPETQYF.

V usage is TRBV5-6 and J usage is TRBJ2-2; 8 bases map to TRBD1. Germline lookup yields CDR1 SGHDT and CDR2 YYEEEE. V lost 2 bases, J lost 2 bases, and 5 bases stayed unmatched. The CDR3 totals 16 residues. This CDR3 is CASSFPGGKNTGELFF. In DNA form, the CDR3 reads TGTGCCAGCAGCTTCCCAGGGGGCAAAAACACCGGGGAGCTGTTTTTT. The whole variable domain, filled in from reference TRBV5-6 and TRBJ2-2, reads DAGVTQSPTHLIKTRGQQVTLRCSPKSGHDTVSWYQQALGQGPQFIFQYYEEEERQRGNFPDRFSGHQFPNYSSELNVNALLLGDSALYLCASSFPGGKNTGELFFGEGSRLTVL.

The chain combines TRBV5-4 with TRBJ2-1; D perhaps matches TRBD2 (6 bases). The germline gives CDR1 SGHNT, CDR2 YYREEE (reference sequence). CDR3 size: 15 residues. V was trimmed by 5 bases and J by 8 bases, leaving 20 bases between them. CDR3 in DNA: TGTGCCAGCAGATTTGGGGCGCGGGGAGAGGATGAGCAGTTCTTC. This sequence encodes CASRFGARGEDEQFF.

The chain combines TRBV6-5 with TRBJ2-5; maybe TRBD1 (5 bases). Germline lookup yields CDR1 MNHEY and CDR2 SVGAGI. This CDR3 has 15 amino acids. V lost 6 bases to trimming and J lost 1 base, with 15 bases between them. The CDR3 protein is CASSSPQGPQETQYF. The CDR3 region has the DNA TGTGCCAGCAGCTCACCGCAGGGCCCCCAAGAGACCCAGTACTTC.

This sequence joins TRBV6-5 and TRBJ1-5, with TRBD1 identical over 7 bases. The germline gives CDR1 MNHEY, CDR2 SVGAGI. The CDR3 spans 14 residues. V lost 2 bases and J lost 9; bases outside the gene matches: 7. The CDR3 sequence: CASSYRQGKGPQHF. The DNA for the CDR3 is TGTGCCAGCAGTTACCGACAGGGCAAGGGGCCCCAGCATTTT.

V gene TRBV5-1 combines with J gene TRBJ2-4; D uncertain. Germline V gives CDR1 SGHRS, CDR2 YFSETQ. The V gene lost 0 bases and the J gene lost 7 bases, with 8 bases spanning the gap. The CDR3 sequence is 13 residues long. The CDR3 nucleotides are TGCGCCAGCAGCTTGGGACAAGGGAACATTCAGTACTTC. Translated: CASSLGQGNIQYF.

This sequence joins TRBV7-2 and TRBJ2-7, with D maybe TRBD1 (5 bases). CDR1 is SGHTA and CDR2 is FQGNSA in the germline V gene. The CDR3 length is 15 residues. The V gene lost 1 base and the J gene lost 7 bases, with 17 bases spanning the gap. In DNA form, the CDR3 reads TGTGCCAGCAGCTTAGATGGGGCGGCTAATCGAGAGCAGTACTTC. Translation: CASSLDGAANREQYF.

The rearrangement links TRBV4-1 to TRBJ2-7; the D gene is possibly TRBD1 (6 bases). The CDR3 extends over 14 amino acids. Deletions cut 4 bases from V and 6 bases from J, with 16 bases between. The V gene's germline CDR1 is MGHRA and CDR2 YSYEKL. The CDR3 coding sequence is TGCGCCAGCAGCCGTGGACAGCCGGCCGGCGAGCAGTACTTC. It is translated as CASSRGQPAGEQYF.

V is TRBV6-6 and J is TRBJ1-5, with a tentative D call TRBD1 (5 bases). The V gene's germline CDR1 is MNHNY and CDR2 SVGAGI (reference sequence). Trimming pared 4 bases from V and 1 base from J, leaving 11 bases between. This CDR3 is 15 amino acids long. Here the CDR3 DNA reads TGTGCCAGCAGTTTGAGGGGATTGAGCAATCAGCCCCAGCATTTT. Protein product: CASSLRGLSNQPQHF.

In its sample, this clone was seen once. The CDR3 DNA sequence: TGCGCCAGCAGCCTTATGACAGAGAACACTGAAGCTTTCTTT. Protein sequence: CASSLMTENTEAFF. The genes are TRBV4-3 and TRBJ1-1, with TRBD1 as a possible D gene (5 bases). This CDR3 region has 14 residues. Germline-derived CDR1 and CDR2 are LGHNA and YSLEER. V was clipped by 4 bases and J by 1 base, with 10 bases between them.